These T cell receptor beta chains were read from a single sample in a study of T cell responses to AZD1222 COVID-19 vaccine. The table came from immunoSEQ multiplex PCR; TCRdb's copy has only in-frame clones and leaves some out. The table lists about 100,000 clones, around 87% of them singletons. The material was peripheral blood, obtained on day 0 of MenACWY control vaccination. These receptors originate from an adult in good health. Each CDR3 is given with its conserved first and last residue. A D gene is named only where the DNA matches it firmly. Expanded clones get a size class; other rows say once, few or many, or leave the size out.

V gene	CDR3 length	D gene	clone size	J gene	CDR3 protein	CDR3 DNA
TRBV2	12	-	-	TRBJ1-6	CASSAFNSPLHF	TGTGCCAGCAGCGCTTTCAATTCACCCCTCCACTTT
TRBV6-5	15	TRBD1	-	TRBJ1-1	CASSWTAPGGTEAFF	TGTGCCAGCAGTTGGACGGCCCCAGGGGGCACTGAAGCTTTCTTT
TRBV3-1/TRBV3-2	12	-	-	TRBJ2-4	CASSQGAGIQYF	TGTGCCAGCAGCCAAGGGGCGGGCATTCAGTACTTC
TRBV5-4	13	TRBD1	few	TRBJ1-2	CASSWTGSYGYTF	TGTGCCAGCAGCTGGACAGGGAGCTATGGCTACACCTTC
TRBV27	16	-	-	TRBJ2-1	CASSPMGSAIYNEQFF	TGTGCCAGCAGTCCCATGGGAAGCGCAATATACAATGAGCAGTTCTTC
TRBV5-8	14	-	-	TRBJ1-3	CASSYRGAGNTIYF	TGTGCCAGCAGCTATAGGGGTGCGGGAAACACCATATATTTT
TRBV6-4	11	-	-	TRBJ2-7	CASSDGYEQYF	TGTGCCAGCAGTGACGGCTACGAGCAGTACTTC
TRBV19	15	-	-	TRBJ1-2	CASMGPTRDGYGYTF	TGTGCCAGTATGGGACCTACCCGGGATGGCTATGGCTACACCTTC
TRBV6-5	13	TRBD1	-	TRBJ1-1	CASSPTGGTEAFF	TGTGCCAGCAGTCCCACAGGGGGCACTGAAGCTTTCTTT
TRBV4-3	13	TRBD1	-	TRBJ2-7	CASRPGTVYEQYF	TGCGCCAGCAGGCCCGGGACAGTCTACGAGCAGTACTTC
TRBV3-1/TRBV3-2	13	-	-	TRBJ1-1	CASSQSGQLEAFF	TGTGCCAGCAGCCAATCAGGACAGCTTGAAGCTTTCTTT